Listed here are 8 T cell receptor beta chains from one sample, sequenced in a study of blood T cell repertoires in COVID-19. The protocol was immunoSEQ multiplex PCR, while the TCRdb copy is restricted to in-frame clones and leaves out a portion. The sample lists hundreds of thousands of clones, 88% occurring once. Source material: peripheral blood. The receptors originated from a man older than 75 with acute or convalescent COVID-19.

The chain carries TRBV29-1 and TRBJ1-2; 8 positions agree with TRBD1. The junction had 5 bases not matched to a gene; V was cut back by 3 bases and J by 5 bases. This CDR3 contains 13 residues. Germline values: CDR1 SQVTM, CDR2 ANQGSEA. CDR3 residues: CSVDGQGGYGYTF. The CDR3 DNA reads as TGCAGCGTTGACGGACAGGGCGGATATGGCTACACCTTC.

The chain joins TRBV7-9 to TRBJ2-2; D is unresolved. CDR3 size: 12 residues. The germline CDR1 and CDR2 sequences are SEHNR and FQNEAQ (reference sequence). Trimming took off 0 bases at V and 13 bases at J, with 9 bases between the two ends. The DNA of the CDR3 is TGTGCCAGCAGCTTAGCGGAGCGTTGGCTGTTTTTT. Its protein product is CASSLAERWLFF.

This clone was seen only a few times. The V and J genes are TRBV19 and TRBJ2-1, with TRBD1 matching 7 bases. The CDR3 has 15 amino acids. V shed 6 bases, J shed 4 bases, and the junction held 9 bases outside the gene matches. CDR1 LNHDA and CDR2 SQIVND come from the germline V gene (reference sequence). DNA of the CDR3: TGTGCCAGTAGGAGGACAGGACCCATGTACAATGAGCAGTTCTTC. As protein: CASRRTGPMYNEQFF.

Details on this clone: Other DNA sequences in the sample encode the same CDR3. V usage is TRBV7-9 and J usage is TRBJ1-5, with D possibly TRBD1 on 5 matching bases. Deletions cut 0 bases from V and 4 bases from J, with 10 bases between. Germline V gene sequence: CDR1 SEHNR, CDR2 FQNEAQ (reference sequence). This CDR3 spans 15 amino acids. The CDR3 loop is CASSLAGGGNQPQHF. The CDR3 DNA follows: TGTGCCAGCAGCTTAGCCGGGGGAGGGAATCAGCCCCAGCATTTT.

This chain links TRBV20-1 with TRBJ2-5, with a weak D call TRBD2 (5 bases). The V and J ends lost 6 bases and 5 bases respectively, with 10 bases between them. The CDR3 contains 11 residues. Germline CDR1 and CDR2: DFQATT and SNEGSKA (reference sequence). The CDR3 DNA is TGCAGTGCAGGGAGTTGGGAGACCCAGTACTTC. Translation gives CSAGSWETQYF.

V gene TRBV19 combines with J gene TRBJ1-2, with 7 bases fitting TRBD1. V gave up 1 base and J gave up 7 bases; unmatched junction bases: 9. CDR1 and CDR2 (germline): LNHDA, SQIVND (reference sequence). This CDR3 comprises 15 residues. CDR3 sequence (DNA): TGTGCCAGTAGTATAGCCCACCAGACAGGGTTTGGCTACACCTTC. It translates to CASSIAHQTGFGYTF.

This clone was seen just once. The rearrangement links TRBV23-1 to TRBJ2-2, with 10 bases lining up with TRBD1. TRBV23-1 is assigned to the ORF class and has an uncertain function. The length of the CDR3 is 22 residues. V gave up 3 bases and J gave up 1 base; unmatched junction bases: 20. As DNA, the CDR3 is TGCGCCAGCAGTCATTACGAGGGGACAGGGGTCGGTCCGGTCCTGAACACCGGGGAGCTGTTTTTT. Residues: CASSHYEGTGVGPVLNTGELFF.

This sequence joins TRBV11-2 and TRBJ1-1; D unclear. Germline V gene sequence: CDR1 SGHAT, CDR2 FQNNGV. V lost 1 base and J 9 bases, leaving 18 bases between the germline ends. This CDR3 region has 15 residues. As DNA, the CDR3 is TGTGCCAGCAGCTTAGGGGGAGTGGGATCGCATCAAGCTTTCTTT. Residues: CASSLGGVGSHQAFF.